This T cell receptor (beta chain) was found in a study of CD8+ T cells in alopecia areata. At the level of the study: Tofacitinib was taken orally by treated patients, and the dose was 5 to 10 mg twice daily. A 6-month off-drug phase came after tofacitinib, which had lasted 6 to 18 months. Findings and limits, study-wide: Sharing of TCRs across patients appeared less clear than in mice, possibly for HLA-related reasons.

Germline CDR1 and CDR2: SEHNR and FQNEAQ (reference sequence). This CDR3 region has 14 residues. With 3 bases removed from V and 2 bases from J, the gap between germline ends came to 11 bases. Concerning this clone: Its target is not known.

Once RNA had been extracted, it was reverse transcribed into cDNA to act as the sequencing template. Sequencing used immunoSEQ multiplex PCR; TCRdb keeps in-frame clones, though not all of them. The table has fewer than 200,000 clones, 59% seen once; the top ten hold 14% to 15%. Researchers took lesional scalp punch biopsies and peripheral blood from people who were alopecia areata patients. The chain is built from TRBV7-9 and TRBJ2-7, with D possibly being TRBD1 (5 bases). The TCR sequence derives from a human donor with alopecia areata. The material sequenced was CD4+ T cells sorted from blood, taken at week 0. CDR3 nucleotides: TGTGCCAGCAGCTTGAGGCAGGGAACCTACGAGCAGTACTTC. This codes for CASSLRQGTYEQYF.